The clone carrying this T cell receptor (beta chain) was detected a few times. These data originate in a study of blood T cell repertoires in COVID-19. Overall study context: T cells, B-cell-depleted T cells, or PBMCs provided the cDNA or gDNA that served as material.

Per the original data handling: Estimates of nucleated cell counts were drawn from the amplification of reference gene primers. Sequenced by immunoSEQ multiplex PCR; TCRdb stores in-frame clones only, minus some. V and J calls and clone size follow that table, whereas D and trimming were derived from the DNA. The top ten hold 1% to 1.5% of the sample, which has over 300,000 clones, around 80% seen once. The CDR3 length is 16 residues. The germline V gene has CDR1 LNHDA and CDR2 SQIVND (reference sequence). After removal of 5 bases from V and 4 bases from J, the junction contained 8 bases not matched to a gene.

The sequenced sample consisted of peripheral blood. The receptor comes from a woman in her forties or fifties with acute or convalescent COVID-19. This chain joins TRBV19 and TRBJ2-2, with 9 bases identical to TRBD1. CDR3 in DNA: TGTGCCAGTAGTCCCTCCCGGGACAGGGTCACCGGGGAGCTGTTTTTT. This sequence encodes CASSPSRDRVTGELFF.